This TCR beta chain originates from a study of T cells in narcolepsy. Points from the study as a whole: Some memory CD4+ repertoires had no autoreactive clone sequences. Comparing one patient's CSF and blood CD4+ clonotypes highlighted HCRT- and TRIB2-specific autoreactive clonotypes.

The V end was cut by 5 bases, the J end by 0 bases, with 7 bases between. The CDR3 is 13 amino acids. CDR1 is SGHTA and CDR2 is FQGNSA in the germline V gene. Method: immunoSEQ multiplex PCR; TCRdb's copy keeps in-frame clones and lacks some. This table has over 30,000 clones, over 75% appearing once. This clone has just one count. Its antigen is still unknown. The chain carries TRBV7-2 and TRBJ1-1; D gene uncertain. The specimen was CD45RA- memory CD4+ T cells from PBMCs. This receptor was obtained from a human donor with narcolepsy. The CDR3 sequence is CASSPLMNTEAFF. CDR3 coding DNA: TGTGCCAGCAGCCCCCTCATGAACACTGAAGCTTTCTTT.